One and the same sample provided the 30 T cell receptor beta chains below, sequenced in a study of T cell responses to AZD1222 COVID-19 vaccine. Sequencing was performed with immunoSEQ multiplex PCR; in TCRdb, only in-frame clones are kept and a portion is missing. The data contain fewer than 120,000 clones, approximately 90% of them seen just once; the ten biggest clones take up around 14%. The sequencing here drew on peripheral blood, taken 28 days after the second AZD1222 dose. These receptors were taken from an adult who received the AZD1222 COVID-19 vaccine.

The V and J genes are TRBV5-1 and TRBJ1-2; D is ambiguous. V was clipped by 8 bases and J by 2 bases, with 13 bases between them. The CDR3 is 13 residues long. Germline CDR1 is SGHRS and CDR2 is YFSETQ. The CDR3 reads CASSIEGNYGYTF. For the CDR3, the DNA is TGCGCCAGTTCGATAGAGGGAAACTATGGCTACACCTTC. The variable domain in full, with the rest retrieved from reference TRBV5-1 and TRBJ1-2, is KAGVTQTPRYLIKTRGQQVTLSCSPISGHRSVSWYQQTPGQGLQFLFEYFSETQRNKGNFPGRFSGRQFSNSRSEMNVSTLELGDSALYLCASSIEGNYGYTFGSGTRLTVV.

The V call is TRBV29-1, the J call TRBJ2-1, with TRBD2 as a possible D gene (6 bases). The germline V gene has CDR1 SQVTM and CDR2 ANQGSEA. V lost 2 bases to trimming and J lost 1 base, with 12 bases between them. CDR3 length: 15 amino acids. The CDR3 sequence is CSVEYYSGSYNEQFF. CDR3 nucleotide sequence: TGCAGCGTTGAATACTATAGCGGATCCTACAATGAGCAGTTCTTC.

The J gene is TRBJ2-7, the V gene TRBV6-5; 10 bases agree with TRBD2. Trimming took 6 bases from V and 2 from J; bases not matched to a gene: 7. Per germline, CDR1 MNHEY and CDR2 SVGAGI. The CDR3 covers 15 residues. This CDR3 is CASRRGTSDTYEQYF. CDR3 sequence (DNA): TGTGCCAGCAGGAGGGGGACTAGCGACACCTACGAGCAGTACTTC.

The gene calls are TRBV12-3 or TRBV12-4 and TRBJ1-2; no reliable D call. Trimming removed 3 bases from V and 2 bases from J, with 7 bases in between. This CDR3 is 13 amino acids long. Written as DNA, the CDR3 is TGTGCCAGCAGTTTGGACGGAAACTATGGCTACACCTTC. Translated, it gives CASSLDGNYGYTF.

This clone was seen a single time. The genes are TRBV7-9 and TRBJ1-1; D gene uncertain. Germline V gene lookup returns CDR1 SEHNR and CDR2 FQNEAQ (reference sequence). This CDR3 is built from 12 residues. Trimming left V 3 bases short and J 7 bases short, with 9 bases between. CDR3 sequence (DNA): TGTGCCAGCAGCTTGGGATCCTATGAAGCTTTCTTT. Residues: CASSLGSYEAFF. Full variable domain (rest looked up from reference TRBV7-9 and TRBJ1-1): DTGVSQNPRHKITKRGQNVTFRCDPISEHNRLYWYRQTLGQGPEFLTYFQNEAQLEKSRLLSDRFSAERPKGSFSTLEIQRTEQGDSAMYLCASSLGSYEAFFGQGTRLTVV.

The CDR3 region has the DNA TGCGCCAGCAGCAGGGACACTGAAGCTTTCTTT. Amino acid sequence: CASSRDTEAFF. The chain recombines TRBV4-1 with TRBJ1-1, with D uncertain. Germline V gene sequence: CDR1 MGHRA, CDR2 YSYEKL. The CDR3 runs to 11 residues. V dropped 5 bases and J dropped 3 bases, with 4 bases sitting between them.

This chain links TRBV19 with TRBJ1-3, with TRBD1 matching over 7 bases. V shed 4 bases and J 4 bases; nucleotides not matched to a gene: 7. Germline V lookup: CDR1 LNHDA, CDR2 SQIVND (reference sequence). CDR3 length equals 15 residues. In nucleotides, the CDR3 is TGTGCCAGTAGTAAAGGACAGGCAACGGGAAACACCATATATTTT. Its protein is CASSKGQATGNTIYF.

The chain employs TRBV7-2 and TRBJ2-2; TRBD2 matches at 9 bases. Losses at the gene ends were 2 bases for V and 7 bases for J; bases not matched to a gene: 14. The CDR3 is 18 amino acids. Germline CDR1 is SGHTA and CDR2 is FQGNSA. This chain's CDR3 is CASSLSASGIVVVGELFF. As DNA, the CDR3 is TGTGCCAGCAGCTTATCCGCTAGCGGGATTGTGGTCGTCGGGGAGCTGTTTTTT.

The gene calls are TRBV30 and TRBJ1-2, with unresolved D. The CDR3 has 14 amino acids. Trimming cost V 4 bases and J 4 bases, with 16 bases left between them. CDR1 GTSNPN and CDR2 SVGIG come from the germline V gene (reference sequence). CDR3 in amino acids: CAWTITGRPYGYTF. In DNA form, the CDR3 reads TGTGCCTGGACCATTACCGGACGGCCCTATGGCTACACCTTC.

The CDR3 spells CASSPSSSSYNEQFF. DNA for the CDR3: TGTGCCAGCAGCCCGTCTAGCTCATCCTACAATGAGCAGTTCTTC. This sequence joins TRBV5-4 and TRBJ2-1, with a possible D match to TRBD2 (5 bases). From germline, CDR1 is SGHNT and CDR2 YYREEE (reference sequence). This CDR3 spans 15 amino acids. The V gene lost 4 bases and the J gene lost 1 base, with 12 bases spanning the gap.

CDR3 residues: CASSLRAGGSDTEAFF. The CDR3 DNA reads TGTGCCAGCAGCTTAAGGGCAGGGGGCAGCGACACTGAAGCTTTCTTT. V is TRBV11-2 and J is TRBJ1-1, with TRBD1 matching over 8 bases. Germline loops: CDR1 SGHAT, CDR2 FQNNGV. The V segment lost 2 bases and the J segment 3 bases; nucleotides outside the gene matches: 8. The CDR3 spans 16 residues.

Comment on this clone: Sequence at one end of the junction differs from germline and may be a read error. This chain uses TRBV25-1 with TRBJ2-7, with no clear D. This CDR3 comprises 15 residues. Germline loops: CDR1 MGHDK, CDR2 SYGVNS. For the CDR3, the DNA is TGTGCCAGCAGCAAGACCTCGGGCCACTCCAACGAGCAGTACTTC. The encoded protein is CASSKTSGHSNEQYF.

The chain uses TRBV5-4 and TRBJ1-2, with D possibly matching TRBD1 (6 bases). Trimming took off 4 bases at V and 2 bases at J, with 12 bases between the two ends. CDR1 is SGHNT, CDR2 YYREEE, per germline (reference sequence). This CDR3 has 14 amino acids. The CDR3 here is CASSLPTGNYGYTF. The CDR3 coding sequence is TGTGCCAGCAGCCTACCAACAGGGAACTATGGCTACACCTTC.

The chain has TRBV24-1 and TRBJ2-3; no definite D call. The CDR3 consists of 14 residues. Germline V gene lookup returns CDR1 KGHDR and CDR2 SFDVKD. Trimming stripped 1 base from V and 3 bases from J, with 7 bases between. The CDR3 is CATSDFEWTDTQYF. In nucleotides, the CDR3 is TGTGCCACCAGTGATTTCGAGTGGACAGATACGCAGTATTTT.

The rearrangement links TRBV28 to TRBJ1-3, with D possibly being TRBD1 (5 bases). Germline-derived CDR1 and CDR2 are MDHEN and SYDVKM. The V end was cut by 3 bases, the J end by 1 base, with 13 bases between. The CDR3 length is 16 residues. The CDR3 loop reads CASSFFRGGSGNTIYF. CDR3 nucleotide sequence: TGTGCCAGCAGTTTTTTTCGGGGGGGATCTGGAAACACCATATATTTT. The entire variable domain, with the rest obtained from reference TRBV28 and TRBJ1-3, is as follows: DVKVTQSSRYLVKRTGEKVFLECVQDMDHENMFWYRQDPGLGLRLIYFSYDVKMKEKGDIPEGYSVSREKKERFSLILESASTNQTSMYLCASSFFRGGSGNTIYFGEGSWLTVV.

The chain joins TRBV20-1 to TRBJ2-7, with D uncertain. CDR3 size: 12 residues. Trimming took off 3 bases at V and 1 base at J, with 7 bases between the two ends. CDR1 DFQATT and CDR2 SNEGSKA come from the germline V gene (reference sequence). The DNA for the CDR3 is TGCAGTGCTAGTCCGAGTTCCTACGAGCAGTACTTC. Its translation: CSASPSSYEQYF.

The chain links TRBV23-1 to TRBJ1-5; D uncertain. TRBV23-1 falls under the ORF class, with uncertain function. The CDR3 runs to 12 residues. Trimming stripped 6 bases from V and 5 bases from J, with 8 bases between. This chain's CDR3 is CASRPCYQPQHF. The CDR3 region has the DNA TGCGCCAGCAGACCCTGCTATCAGCCCCAGCATTTT.

This clone was counted only a few times. The CDR3 DNA reads TGTGCCAGCAGTGAATCCGGGCTTATAAGTTACAATGAGCAGTTCTTC. It codes for CASSESGLISYNEQFF. The J gene is TRBJ2-1, the V gene TRBV6-1, with D unclear. Between the trimmed V and J ends, which lost 2 bases and 4 bases, there was a span of 15 bases. The CDR3 is made up of 16 amino acids. CDR1 and CDR2 from the germline V gene are MNHNS and SASEGT.

The rearrangement joins TRBV6-1 to TRBJ2-7; no reliable D call. Germline V lookup: CDR1 MNHNS, CDR2 SASEGT. V was clipped by 0 bases and J by 3 bases, with 9 bases between them. The CDR3 has 14 amino acids. The CDR3 region has the DNA TGTGCCAGCAGTGAAGCTTTCCGAAACTACGAGCAGTACTTC. Residues: CASSEAFRNYEQYF.

The CDR3 DNA sequence: TGTGCCAGCAGCCCCTGGACAGCAGAAAAACTGTTTTTT. Translated: CASSPWTAEKLFF. The chain carries TRBV5-5 and TRBJ1-4; a possible D gene is TRBD1 (6 bases). The ends were cut back, 4 bases at V and 8 bases at J, with 12 bases in the middle. Germline CDR1 reads SGHKS; CDR2 reads YYEKEE (reference sequence). The length of the CDR3 is 13 residues.

This clone was detected a few times. This chain joins TRBV10-3 and TRBJ2-1; 14 bases are a match to TRBD2. The length of the CDR3 is 17 residues. V lost 6 bases to trimming and J lost 2 bases; unmatched junction nucleotides: 6. The germline V gene encodes CDR1 ENHRY and CDR2 SYGVKD. The CDR3: CAIRSGTSGSTYNEQFF. For the CDR3, the DNA is TGTGCCATCAGATCCGGGACTAGCGGGAGTACCTACAATGAGCAGTTCTTC.

This clone is a singleton in its sample. Germline and junction disagree at one end, which may indicate a read error. This chain connects TRBV5-1 to TRBJ2-1, with D uncertain. Germline V gene lookup returns CDR1 SGHRS and CDR2 YFSETQ. CDR3 length: 15 amino acids. The CDR3 spells CASSLGGPNYDEQFF. For the CDR3, the DNA is TGCGCCAGCAGCTTGGGTGGGCCAAACTACGATGAGCAGTTCTTC.

The chain is built from TRBV6-4 and TRBJ2-2, with 8 bases matching TRBD1. CDR1 and CDR2 (germline): MRHNA, SNTAGT. The J segment lost 6 bases and the V segment lost 6 bases, leaving 6 bases of the junction unmatched. The length of the CDR3 is 14 residues. The CDR3 region has the DNA TGTGCCAGCAGAGGACAGGGTAACGCCGGGGAGCTGTTTTTT. Translation gives CASRGQGNAGELFF.

V usage is TRBV10-2 and J usage is TRBJ2-5; D gene unclear. Trimming pared 3 bases from V and 4 bases from J, leaving 6 bases between. CDR3 size: 12 residues. CDR1 and CDR2 (germline): WSHSY, SAAADI. CDR3: CASSEWGETQYF. The CDR3 nucleotides read TGCGCCAGCAGTGAATGGGGAGAGACCCAGTACTTC.

The genes are TRBV4-2 and TRBJ2-3; TRBD2 aligns across 8 bases. V dropped 5 bases and J dropped 3; count of bases not matched to a gene: 4. CDR1 and CDR2 (germline): LGHNA, YNFKEQ. This CDR3 spans 14 amino acids. The CDR3 reads CASSAGLGTDTQYF. As DNA, the CDR3 is TGTGCCAGCAGCGCGGGACTAGGGACAGATACGCAGTATTTT.

The chain carries TRBV12-3 or TRBV12-4 and TRBJ2-3; weak D call: TRBD2 (5 bases). There are 13 residues in the CDR3. V gave up 3 bases and J gave up 1 base, with 5 bases separating them. The CDR3: CASSFGGTDTQYF. For the CDR3, the DNA is TGTGCCAGCAGTTTCGGGGGCACAGATACGCAGTATTTT.

The chain has TRBV7-2 and TRBJ1-5, with no clear D. Germline CDR1 and CDR2: SGHTA and FQGNSA. The germline V and J ends were trimmed by 5 bases and 7 bases, with 12 bases remaining between them. The CDR3 sequence is 13 residues long. CDR3 protein: CASSLWTGQPQHF. CDR3 DNA: TGTGCCAGCAGCCTTTGGACTGGACAGCCCCAGCATTTT.

The CDR3 here is CASSQSGQGAGEQYF. The CDR3 DNA sequence: TGTGCCAGCAGCCAAAGCGGGCAGGGGGCGGGCGAGCAGTACTTC. The chain couples TRBV3-1 (or the pseudogene TRBV3-2) to TRBJ2-7; TRBD1 matches 8 bases. CDR1 and CDR2 from the germline V gene are LGHDT and YNNKEL (reference sequence). The CDR3 length is 15 residues. The V gene end was trimmed by 2 bases and the J gene end by 6 bases; junction bases not matched to a gene: 9.

J is TRBJ2-5 and V is TRBV29-1; 8 bases are shared with TRBD1. The CDR3 consists of 12 residues. Trimming cost V 6 bases and J 5 bases; bases outside gene matches: 5. CDR1 and CDR2 (germline): SQVTM, ANQGSEA. The CDR3 nucleotides are TGCAGCGTCGCAGGGGGCAAGGAGACCCAGTACTTC. Translation: CSVAGGKETQYF.

The chain employs TRBV7-8 and TRBJ1-2, with a weak D call TRBD1 (5 bases). The germline gives CDR1 SGHVS, CDR2 FQNEAQ. V shed 2 bases and J shed 5 bases, with 18 bases lying between them. The CDR3 extends over 16 amino acids. The CDR3 reads CASSLSQDGGGYGYTF. The CDR3 DNA reads as TGTGCCAGCAGCTTATCCCAAGACGGGGGAGGATATGGCTACACCTTC.